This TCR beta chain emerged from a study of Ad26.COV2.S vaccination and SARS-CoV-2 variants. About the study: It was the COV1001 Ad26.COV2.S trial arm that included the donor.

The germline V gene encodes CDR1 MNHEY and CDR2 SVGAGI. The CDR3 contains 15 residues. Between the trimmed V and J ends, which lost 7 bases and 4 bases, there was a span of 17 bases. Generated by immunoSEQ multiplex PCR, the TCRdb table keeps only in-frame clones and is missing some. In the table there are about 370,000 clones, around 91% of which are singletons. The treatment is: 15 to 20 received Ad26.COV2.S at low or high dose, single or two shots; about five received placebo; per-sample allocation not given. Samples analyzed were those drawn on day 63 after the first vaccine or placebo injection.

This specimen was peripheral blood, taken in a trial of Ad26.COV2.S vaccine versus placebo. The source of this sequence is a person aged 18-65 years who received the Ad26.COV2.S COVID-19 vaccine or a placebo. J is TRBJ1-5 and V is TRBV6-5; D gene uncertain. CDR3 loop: CASNPGGSPNQPQHF. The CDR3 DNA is TGTGCCAGCAACCCCGGAGGGTCCCCTAATCAGCCCCAGCATTTT.